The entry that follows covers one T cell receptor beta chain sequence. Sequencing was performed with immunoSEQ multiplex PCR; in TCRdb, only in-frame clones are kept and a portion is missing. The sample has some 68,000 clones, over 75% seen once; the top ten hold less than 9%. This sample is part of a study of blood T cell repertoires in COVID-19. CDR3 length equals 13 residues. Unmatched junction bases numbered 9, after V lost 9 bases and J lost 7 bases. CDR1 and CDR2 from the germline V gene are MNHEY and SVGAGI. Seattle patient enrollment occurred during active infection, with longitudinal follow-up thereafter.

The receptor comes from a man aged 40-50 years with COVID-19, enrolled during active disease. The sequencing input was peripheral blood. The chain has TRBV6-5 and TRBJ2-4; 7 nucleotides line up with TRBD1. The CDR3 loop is CASWRQGLNIQYF. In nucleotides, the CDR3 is TGTGCCAGTTGGCGACAGGGTCTCAACATTCAGTACTTC.